Below, one T cell receptor beta chain is given with its context. Its specificity is unknown. A second PCR, run for roughly 7 to 12 cycles, used a sample-barcoded 5' primer plus a J-beta primer mix. Each of the samples gave a minimum of 2.5 million paired-end reads that contained CDR3. MiXCR, applied by TCRdb to the 5' RACE reads, yields one record per CDR3 protein. The sample holds 780,000 or so distinct CDR3 sequences; about 55% are singletons and the top ten take around 41%. The data belong to a study of blood T cells in healthy people across ages. Whole-study findings and limits: Changes seen in expanded clonotypes were possibly confounded by donor CMV status left unknown.

The study drew donors from healthy Caucasian individuals in Russia aged roughly 6 to 90. Drawing of peripheral blood yielded 8.5 to 10 milliliters from each donor. The CDR3 covers 15 residues. Germline V lookup: CDR1 SGHRS, CDR2 YFSETQ. V was shortened by 6 bases and J by 1 base, with 14 bases between the two germline ends. Sequencing was done on a sample of blood. V is TRBV5-1 and J is TRBJ2-1; D tentatively reads TRBD1 or TRBD2 (6 bases each). The sequence came from a man aged 80 or over in good health. The CDR3 region has the DNA TGCGCCAGCACCCGAGAAGGGGGGTCCTACAATGAGCAGTTCTTC. Protein: CASTREGGSYNEQFF.